The rows below give T cell receptor beta chains drawn from one sample of a study of T-cell reconstitution after alpha-beta-depleted transplantation in children. TCRdb processed the PCR reads anew with MiXCR; each CDR3 protein has one entry. This sample has roughly 190,000 distinct CDR3 sequences, with roughly 15% found just once. Specimen: PBMCs from the stem cell graft donor, collected from the stem cell graft. Receptors originate from a human donor who donated a stem cell graft to a child with acute lymphoblastic leukemia. CDR3s leave out the opening cysteine and the closing phenylalanine or tryptophan. Fields, in order: V gene, D gene, J gene, CDR3 protein. D genes are given only for firm matches.

>TRBV11-3|NA|TRBJ2-1
ASSLAGANSYNEQF
>TRBV5-1|NA|TRBJ2-7
ASSLAGQQLGEQY
>TRBV12-5|NA|TRBJ1-5
ASGFWQADQPQH
>TRBV25-1|TRBD1|TRBJ1-2
ASSPQPGGALSMGNYGYT
>TRBV6-5|TRBD2|TRBJ2-1
ASSYSADIWGGSYNEQF
>TRBV6-1|NA|TRBJ2-1
ASSGGPGTEQF
>TRBV3-1|NA|TRBJ1-4
ASSQAAEKLF
>TRBV5-1|TRBD2|TRBJ2-1
ASSSGLAAHNEQF
>TRBV5-1|TRBD2|TRBJ2-1
ASSLVIAGLNEQF
>TRBV12-3/TRBV12-4|NA|TRBJ1-1
ASIRGEAF
>TRBV27|TRBD2|TRBJ2-1
ASSPLGTSGRMEQF
>TRBV11-2|TRBD1|TRBJ2-7
ASSSDRASYEQY
>TRBV19|NA|TRBJ1-1
ASSHVGAGDTEAF
>TRBV29-1|TRBD1|TRBJ2-6
SAGQGASGANVLT
>TRBV12-3/TRBV12-4|NA|TRBJ2-2
ASRVFQNTGELF
>TRBV5-1|NA|TRBJ2-1
ATSSGARTYNEQF
>TRBV27|TRBD2|TRBJ2-1
ASSPLAGGPRNEQF
>TRBV7-9|TRBD1|TRBJ2-7
ASSRFGTGKVYEQY
>TRBV12-3/TRBV12-4|NA|TRBJ2-1
ASTPDKNNEQF